The 10 T cell receptor beta chains below come from one sample, sequenced in a study of blood T cell repertoires in COVID-19. Some clones are missing from TCRdb's copy, which holds only in-frame ones; the method was immunoSEQ multiplex PCR. The sample contains a few hundred thousand clones, less than 90% of which appear only once. The sequenced sample was PBMCs or T cells enriched from blood (not recorded which). These receptor sequences come from a woman aged 60-75 years who had recovered from COVID-19.

This chain joins TRBV2 and TRBJ1-3, with 8 bases that match TRBD1. CDR3 size: 15 residues. The J segment lost 5 bases and the V segment lost 7 bases, leaving 10 bases of the junction unmatched. Germline V gene lookup returns CDR1 SNHLY and CDR2 FYNNEI. CDR3 amino acids: CASIQGPGGRNTIYF. CDR3 bases: TGTGCCAGCATCCAGGGGCCAGGGGGCCGAAACACCATATATTTT.

To note about this clone: The sample contains more than one DNA sequence encoding this CDR3. V is TRBV9 and J is TRBJ1-2; D gene ambiguous. Germline lookup yields CDR1 SGDLS and CDR2 YYNGEE. With 0 bases removed from V and 8 bases from J, the gap between germline ends came to 8 bases. The CDR3 loop spans 12 amino acids. CDR3 amino acids: CASSVVGGGYTF. In nucleotides, the CDR3 is TGTGCCAGCAGCGTAGTTGGAGGGGGCTACACCTTC.

This clone was seen only a few times. The V gene is TRBV11-3, the J gene TRBJ2-7; 7 bases are shared with TRBD2. The CDR3 is 13 residues long. The junction had 4 bases not matched to a gene; V was cut back by 1 base and J by 7 bases. The germline CDR1 and CDR2 sequences are SGHNT and YENEEA. The CDR3 DNA is TGTGCCAGCAGCTTAGGGGAGGGTGTGGAGCAGTACTTC. Amino acids: CASSLGEGVEQYF.

The genes are TRBV6-1 and TRBJ2-3; a possible D gene is TRBD1 (6 bases). Trimming took off 2 bases at V and 2 bases at J, with 11 bases between the two ends. The germline V gene has CDR1 MNHNS and CDR2 SASEGT. The length of the CDR3 is 15 residues. CDR3 nucleotide sequence: TGTGCCAGCAGTGAAATAGGGGGTTTCACAGATACGCAGTATTTT. Translation gives CASSEIGGFTDTQYF.

Worth noting for this clone: Other DNA sequences in the sample encode the same CDR3. V is TRBV10-3 and J is TRBJ2-7; a possible D gene is TRBD1 (6 bases). Germline CDR1 and CDR2: ENHRY and SYGVKD. CDR3 length: 15 amino acids. V lost 3 bases to trimming and J lost 2 bases, with 14 bases between them. The CDR3 reads CAISDEGQGTYEQYV. CDR3 coding DNA: TGTGCCATCAGTGATGAGGGGCAGGGGACCTACGAGCAGTACGTC.

This chain links TRBV5-1 with TRBJ2-3; 7 bases line up with TRBD1. The CDR3 length is 13 residues. Looked up from germline, CDR1 is SGHRS and CDR2 is YFSETQ. Trimming removed 4 bases from V and 6 bases from J; junction bases left unmatched: 5. CDR3 bases: TGCGCCAGCAGCGTCACAGGGGTTGATACGCAGTATTTT. The encoded protein is CASSVTGVDTQYF.

The chain recombines TRBV10-3 with TRBJ1-5; 8 bases are a match to TRBD1. The CDR3 extends over 13 amino acids. V shed 6 bases, J shed 5 bases, and the junction held 3 bases outside the gene matches. Germline-derived CDR1 and CDR2 are ENHRY and SYGVKD. CDR3 coding DNA: TGTGCCATCAGGGACAGGGAGGATCAGCCCCAGCATTTT. Its protein product is CAIRDREDQPQHF.

This chain connects TRBV4-2 to TRBJ1-2; unclear D gene. CDR3 length: 14 amino acids. CDR1 is LGHNA, CDR2 YNFKEQ, per germline. V lost 1 base to trimming and J lost 4 bases, with 10 bases between them. The CDR3 DNA reads TGTGCCAGCAGCCAAGGAGGGCAGCTCTATGGCTACACCTTC. Amino acids: CASSQGGQLYGYTF.

This rearrangement joins TRBV7-7 to TRBJ2-3, with D tentatively TRBD2 (6 bases). This CDR3 contains 14 residues. V gave up 5 bases and J gave up 1 base, with 10 bases separating them. Germline values: CDR1 SSHAT, CDR2 FNYEAQ (reference sequence). CDR3 in DNA: TGTGCCAGCAGCCGCAGCGGGCGCACAGATACGCAGTATTTT. As protein: CASSRSGRTDTQYF.

The rearrangement joins TRBV18 to TRBJ2-5; TRBD2 agrees at 7 bases. J was trimmed by 4 bases and V by 4 bases; bases with no gene match: 3. The CDR3 sequence is 13 residues long. Germline CDR1 KGHSH, CDR2 LQKENI. This CDR3 is CASSHLAAETQYF. The CDR3 nucleotides read TGTGCCAGCTCACATCTAGCGGCAGAGACCCAGTACTTC. Supplemented by reference TRBV18 and TRBJ2-5, the full variable domain reads NAGVMQNPRHLVRRRGQEARLRCSPMKGHSHVYWYRQLPEEGLKFMVYLQKENIIDESGMPKERFSAEFPKEGPSILRIQQVVRGDSAAYFCASSHLAAETQYFGPGTRLLVL.